This T cell receptor beta chain was identified in a study of cytomegalovirus exposure and HLA in healthy donors. Study-wide context: Among the 400 or so donors who were genotyped, 81% fell in the genetic ancestry cluster that is associated with self-reported Caucasian donors.

Germline V gives CDR1 MDHEN, CDR2 SYDVKM. V lost 6 bases, J lost 2 bases, and 12 bases stayed unmatched. The CDR3 has 16 amino acids. This clone was seen only a few times. The study ran its PCR with 60 Vbeta and 13 Jbeta primers. Data came from immunoSEQ multiplex PCR; TCRdb stores just in-frame clones and leaves some out. Here the sample spans tens of thousands of clones, around 64% being singletons. This chain connects TRBV28 to TRBJ2-7; TRBD2 matches 8 bases. The specimen was PBMCs. The TCR comes from a man younger than 45 in good health and CMV-seronegative. CDR3 in DNA: TGTGCCAGCAGCGCTCAGGGATTAGCGGGAACCTACGAGCAGTACTTC. This sequence encodes CASSAQGLAGTYEQYF. The full variable domain, its missing parts supplied by reference TRBV28 and TRBJ2-7, is DVKVTQSSRYLVKRTGEKVFLECVQDMDHENMFWYRQDPGLGLRLIYFSYDVKMKEKGDIPEGYSVSREKKERFSLILESASTNQTSMYLCASSAQGLAGTYEQYFGPGTRLTVT.